The subject of this entry is one T cell receptor (beta chain). This specimen belongs to a study of OX40 agonist ivuxolimab in advanced cancers. TCRdb's table, derived via immunoSEQ multiplex PCR, lists solely in-frame clones and lacks some. The repertoire holds under 85,000 clones, with about 89% as singletons. Germline loops: CDR1 SGHNT, CDR2 YENEEA. CDR3 length: 14 amino acids. With 5 bases removed from V and 1 base from J, the gap between germline ends came to 11 bases. This specimen was CD4+ or CD8+ T cells sorted from blood, taken in a trial of the OX40 agonist ivuxolimab. The source of this sequence is an adult with an advanced solid tumor such as melanoma, head and neck, liver or kidney cancer. The genes are TRBV11-3 and TRBJ1-1; no clear D gene. The DNA for the CDR3 is TGTGCCAGCAGCCATTCGGGCAGGAACACTGAAGCTTTCTTT. The encoded protein is CASSHSGRNTEAFF. Full variable domain (outside the CDR3, taken from reference TRBV11-3 and TRBJ1-1): EAGVVQSPRYKIIEKKQPVAFWCNPISGHNTLYWYLQNLGQGPELLIRYENEEAVDDSQLPKDRFSAERLKGVDSTLKIQPAELGDSAVYLCASSHSGRNTEAFFGQGTRLTVV.